The 8 T cell receptor delta chains below come from one sample, sequenced in a study of γδ T cells in repeated Plasmodium falciparum infection. TCRdb called clones from the multiplex PCR reads again using CATT. The sample holds 75,000 to 95,000 delta-chain clones; roughly 0.98% are singletons and the top ten take 7.5% to 10%. Gammadelta T cells were flow-sorted from PBMC into Vgamma9/Vdelta2+ and Vdelta2-negative populations for bulk analysis. Specimen: gamma-delta T cells from blood. Receptors originate from a pool of human donors (malaria-infected and uninfected, not separated).

In its sample, this clone was seen a few times. A read error likely explains this, since a far larger clone differs by one base. Other DNA sequences in the sample encode the same CDR3. This chain uses TRDV2 with TRDJ1; 9 bases match TRDD3. Germline assignment: CDR1 GEAIGNYY and CDR2 EKD. The V and J ends lost 1 base and 0 bases, in that order; junction bases with no gene match: 11. CDR3 size: 18 residues. CDR3 sequence (DNA): TGTGCCTGTGACACAGTTACTGGGGGACAGACATACACCGATAAACTCATCTTT. Translation: CACDTVTGGQTYTDKLIF.

This clone appeared a few times. A far larger clone is just one base off, so this is likely a read error. In the same sample, other DNA sequences code for this CDR3. V is TRDV1 and J is TRDJ3; D uncertain. No J gene is reported in TCRdb; it was inferred here by comparing the DNA with germline. Trimming took 3 bases from V and 4 from J, leaving 16 bases between them. The CDR3 sequence is 18 residues long. Germline assignment: CDR1 TSWWSYY and CDR2 QGS. The CDR3 DNA reads as TGTGCTCTTGGGGAGCGGGTAGTAACCGGGTGGGACACCCGACAGATGTTTTTC. This sequence encodes CALGERVVTGWDTRQMFF.

There are a few counts of this clone. The protein that TCRdb holds for this DNA derives from a much larger clone and differs from the translated DNA at residue 3, which likely indicates a read error; the protein shown here is translated from the DNA. V gene TRDV2 combines with J gene TRDJ1; 8 bases match TRDD3. Germline V gene data show CDR1 as GEAIGNYY and CDR2 as EKD. The CDR3 has 12 amino acids. The CDR3 DNA reads as TGTGCCTGGGACAGAGAGGGATACGGACTCATCTTT. This codes for CAWDREGYGLIF.

Notes on this clone: TCRdb lists the protein of a much larger clone for this DNA, which differs at residue 13, so this is likely a read error; the protein given here is translated from the DNA itself. The V call is TRDV1, the J call TRDJ1, with a weak D call TRDD3 (6 bases). TCRdb records no J gene; here it was assigned by comparing the DNA to germline. CDR3 length: 18 amino acids. Germline lookup yields CDR1 TSWWSYY and CDR2 QGS. V shed 0 bases and J shed 9 bases, with 26 bases lying between them. For the CDR3, the DNA is TGTGCTCTTGGGGAACTAGGTAGGGGAATAAAGGGGATGCGAGAACTCATCTTT. Amino acids: CALGELGRGIKGMRELIF.

This clone has only a few counts. TCRdb shows a much larger clone's protein in place of this DNA's translation, and the two differ at residue 7, likely through a read error; the protein shown is translated from the DNA. The J gene is TRDJ1, the V gene TRDV2; the match to TRDD3 covers 11 bases. Because TCRdb records no J gene, it was assigned here through a match of the DNA to germline. Germline V gene data show CDR1 as GEAIGNYY and CDR2 as EKD. V lost 2 bases and J lost 2; bases outside the gene matches: 24. CDR3 size: 22 residues. The DNA for the CDR3 is TGTGCCTGTGACAGAGTTCCTTCTCGCCTTGGGGGATACGCGGAAAATACCGATAAACTCATCTTT. Translating it yields CACDRVPSRLGGYAENTDKLIF.

The table lists this clone with a few counts. A far larger clone is just one base off, so this is likely a read error. Other DNA sequences in the same sample also yield this CDR3. The rearrangement links TRDV2 to TRDJ1; 11 positions match TRDD3. The CDR3 covers 16 residues. CDR1 is GEAIGNYY, CDR2 EKD, per germline. Losses at the gene ends were 3 bases for V and 2 bases for J; bases not matched to a gene: 7. The CDR3 region is CACDPLLGDTTDKLIF. Written as DNA, the CDR3 is TGTGCCTGTGACCCATTGCTGGGGGATACTACCGATAAACTCATCTTT.

Worth noting for this clone: A far larger clone is off by one base, so a read error is likely. Other DNA sequences from this sample encode an identical CDR3 as well. This chain connects TRDV1 to TRDJ1; possibly TRDD3 for D (8 bases). Per the germline V gene, CDR1 is TSWWSYY and CDR2 is QGS. The length of the CDR3 is 19 residues. The CDR3 spells CALGERSIFLRSGGFKLIF. DNA for the CDR3: TGTGCTCTCGGGGAACGTAGTATATTCCTACGCAGTGGGGGATTTAAACTCATCTTT.

This clone was seen only a few times. This sequence is one base from a far larger clone and is likely a read error. Other nucleotide sequences from this sample produce the same CDR3. The J segment was not called; the V segment is TRDV2; the table assigns TRDD3, which was not confirmed against the DNA. The CDR3 has 16 amino acids. From germline, CDR1 is GEAIGNYY and CDR2 EKD. The CDR3 nucleotides are TGTGCCTGTGACACACTGGGGGGGACGTACACCGATAAGCTCATCTTT. This encodes CACDTLGGTYTDKLIF.